One and the same sample provided the 16 T cell receptor beta chains below, sequenced in a study of blood T cell repertoires in COVID-19. Sequencing was performed with immunoSEQ multiplex PCR; in TCRdb, only in-frame clones are kept and a portion is missing. The repertoire holds 20,000 to 30,000 clones, approximately 72% seen once, with 7.3% in the top ten. Sequencing input: peripheral blood. These receptors all stem from a man in his 60s with active or convalescent COVID-19.

V usage is TRBV7-9 and J usage is TRBJ2-3, with D maybe TRBD1 (5 bases). V was trimmed by 4 bases and J by 1 base, leaving 18 bases between them. The CDR3 runs 17 residues. Germline CDR1 SEHNR, CDR2 FQNEAQ (reference sequence). CDR3 in DNA: TGTGCCAGCAGCTCAAGTTCACCGTCAGGGCGCACAGATACGCAGTATTTT. It yields the protein CASSSSSPSGRTDTQYF.

The chain carries TRBV9 and TRBJ1-1; D gene unclear. This CDR3 comprises 17 residues. Germline CDR1 SGDLS, CDR2 YYNGEE. V gave up 3 bases and J gave up 0 bases, with 18 bases separating them. CDR3 nucleotides: TGTGCCAGCAGCGCCCGTTCAGGTCTCATCATGAACACTGAAGCTTTCTTT. This sequence encodes CASSARSGLIMNTEAFF.

V and J are TRBV4-2 and TRBJ2-7, with D possibly being TRBD2 (7 bases). This CDR3 comprises 15 residues. The germline V gene has CDR1 LGHNA and CDR2 YNFKEQ. Deletions cut 1 base from V and 5 bases from J, with 15 bases between. Here the CDR3 reads CASSQAPIGGHEQYF. CDR3 coding DNA: TGTGCCAGCAGCCAAGCCCCAATCGGGGGGCACGAGCAGTACTTC.

This clone has just one count. The chain links TRBV5-1 to TRBJ2-1, with 12 bases fitting TRBD2. The V gene end was trimmed by 4 bases and the J gene end by 3 bases; junction bases not matched to a gene: 8. From germline, CDR1 is SGHRS and CDR2 YFSETQ. CDR3 length: 17 amino acids. The CDR3, as DNA: TGCGCCAGCAGCCAAACTAGCGGGGGGCCTCTCTACAATGAGCAGTTCTTC. This codes for CASSQTSGGPLYNEQFF.

This clone appeared once. This CDR3 reads CASSLARAGRAGPPTKTQYF. As DNA, the CDR3 is TGCGCCAGCAGCTTGGCACGGGCAGGGAGAGCGGGACCGCCCACCAAGACCCAGTACTTC. The gene calls are TRBV5-1 and TRBJ2-5; TRBD2 agrees at 7 bases. Germline V gene sequence: CDR1 SGHRS, CDR2 YFSETQ. The CDR3 spans 20 residues. V shed 0 bases, J shed 6 bases, and the junction held 23 bases outside the gene matches.

This chain uses TRBV9 with TRBJ2-1, with TRBD2 matching 11 bases. V lost 3 bases, J lost 4 bases, and 6 bases stayed unmatched. Germline CDR1 reads SGDLS; CDR2 reads YYNGEE. The CDR3 totals 16 residues. The CDR3 DNA follows: TGTGCCAGCAGCGCGATCGGGACTAGCGGATACAATGAGCAGTTCTTC. Protein: CASSAIGTSGYNEQFF.

The gene calls are TRBV18 and TRBJ1-1; 9 bases agree with TRBD1. CDR1 is KGHSH and CDR2 is LQKENI in the germline V gene. The CDR3 totals 16 residues. V shed 1 base, J shed 0 bases, and the junction held 3 bases outside the gene matches. This chain's CDR3 is CASSPRGQGMNTEAFF. The DNA of the CDR3 is TGTGCCAGCTCACCACGAGGACAGGGGATGAACACTGAAGCTTTCTTT.

This clone came up a few times. One junction end disagrees with the germline gene, perhaps due to a read error. The chain recombines TRBV6-5 with TRBJ2-7, with a possible D match to TRBD1 (6 bases). This CDR3 spans 12 amino acids. Germline lookup yields CDR1 MNHEY and CDR2 SVGAGI. The CDR3 region has the DNA TGTGCCAGCACAGTAGGGGACACCTCTATGATCTTC. Translating it yields CASTVGDTSMIF.

This clone is medium-sized in the sample. V usage is TRBV4-2 and J usage is TRBJ2-2, with 9 bases aligning to TRBD1. The J segment lost 3 bases and the V segment lost 1 base, leaving 0 bases of the junction unmatched. Germline CDR1 and CDR2: LGHNA and YNFKEQ. There are 15 residues in the CDR3. The chain's CDR3 is CASSQGTGDTGELFF. DNA for the CDR3: TGTGCCAGCAGCCAAGGGACAGGGGACACCGGGGAGCTGTTTTTT.

In its sample, this clone was seen once. V gene TRBV5-1 combines with J gene TRBJ2-7; D might be TRBD2 (6 bases). Deletions cut 0 bases from V and 5 bases from J, with 15 bases between. This CDR3 region has 15 residues. CDR1 SGHRS and CDR2 YFSETQ come from the germline V gene. This CDR3 is CASSLAGDLWDEQYF. The CDR3 DNA sequence: TGCGCCAGCAGCTTGGCGGGGGATCTATGGGACGAGCAGTACTTC.

The chain recombines TRBV2 with TRBJ1-5, with a tentative D call TRBD1 (5 bases). Trimming stripped 6 bases from V and 7 bases from J, with 16 bases between. From germline, CDR1 is SNHLY and CDR2 FYNNEI. CDR3 size: 14 residues. The CDR3: CASRSQGGGQPQHF. The CDR3 DNA sequence: TGTGCCAGCAGGAGTCAGGGCGGGGGACAGCCCCAGCATTTT.

The rearrangement joins TRBV19 to TRBJ1-1; 7 bases are a match to TRBD1. This CDR3 is 16 amino acids long. Germline CDR1 and CDR2: LNHDA and SQIVND (reference sequence). Trimming at V came to 3 bases and at J to 3 bases, leaving 10 bases not matched to a gene. Here the CDR3 DNA reads TGTGCCAGTAGTATCCGGACAGGCAAGATCGACACTGAAGCTTTCTTT. Protein: CASSIRTGKIDTEAFF.

J is TRBJ2-3 and V is TRBV24-1; TRBD1 aligns across 8 bases. Per germline, CDR1 KGHDR and CDR2 SFDVKD. This CDR3 is built from 16 residues. Trimming cost V 3 bases and J 4 bases; bases outside gene matches: 8. The CDR3, as DNA: TGTGCCACCAGTGATCGGACAGGGTCTGGATCAGATACGCAGTATTTT. Its protein product is CATSDRTGSGSDTQYF.

The rearrangement uses TRBV19 and TRBJ2-7; 9 nucleotides align to TRBD2. With V trimmed by 7 bases and J by 2 bases, 9 bases remained unmatched. Germline values: CDR1 LNHDA, CDR2 SQIVND (reference sequence). The CDR3 runs 15 residues. The chain's CDR3 is CASKQSGGPAYEQYF. CDR3 nucleotide sequence: TGTGCCAGTAAACAGAGCGGGGGGCCGGCCTACGAGCAGTACTTC.

This chain uses TRBV5-4 with TRBJ2-3, with TRBD2 identical over 9 bases. Germline V gives CDR1 SGHNT, CDR2 YYREEE (reference sequence). V shed 2 bases, J shed 6 bases, and the junction held 13 bases outside the gene matches. The CDR3 runs 17 residues. The CDR3 DNA follows: TGTGCCAGCAGCTTAAAAGGGCTAGCGGGGAGGGTGGATACGCAGTATTTT. Translated: CASSLKGLAGRVDTQYF.

The chain couples TRBV14 to TRBJ2-2; no clear D. With 6 bases removed from V and 4 bases from J, the gap between germline ends came to 9 bases. Germline lookup yields CDR1 SGHDN and CDR2 FVKESK. CDR3 length equals 13 residues. For the CDR3, the DNA is TGTGCCAGCAGACCCACAGTCACCGGGGAGCTGTTTTTT. Amino acids: CASRPTVTGELFF.